The rows below give T cell receptor beta chains drawn from one sample of a study of naive and memory T cell subsets. TCRdb re-called the UMI-ligation and nested PCR reads with MiXCR, one entry per CDR3 protein. The table includes over 110,000 distinct CDR3 sequences, under 25% detected once. Sequenced input: naive CD8+ T cells from blood. The receptors derive from a human donor in good health. CDR3s include the opening cysteine and the closing phenylalanine or tryptophan. Each record gives: clone size, V gene, J gene, D gene, CDR3 length, CDR3 protein, CDR3 DNA. D genes are given only for firm matches. Only some rows state a clone size, as once, few, many or a class for expanded clones.

size: -; V: TRBV16; J: TRBJ1-1; D: -; length: 14; CDR3: CASSQSQSNTEAFF; DNA: TGTGCCAGCAGCCAATCGCAGAGTAACACTGAAGCTTTCTTT
size: -; V: TRBV12-3/TRBV12-4; J: TRBJ1-4; D: -; length: 14; CDR3: CASGGGVTNEKLFF; DNA: TGTGCCAGCGGAGGGGGGGTCACTAATGAAAAACTGTTTTTT
size: -; V: TRBV7-2; J: TRBJ2-5; D: -; length: 13; CDR3: CASSFPSEETQYF; DNA: TGTGCCAGCAGCTTCCCGTCAGAAGAGACCCAGTACTTC
size: few; V: TRBV9; J: TRBJ2-1; D: -; length: 14; CDR3: CASSEASVYNEQFF; DNA: TGTGCCAGCAGCGAAGCAAGCGTTTACAATGAGCAGTTCTTC
size: -; V: TRBV12-3/TRBV12-4; J: TRBJ1-2; D: TRBD1; length: 19; CDR3: CASSFAIGDRDRAVYGYTF; DNA: TGTGCCAGCAGTTTCGCCATCGGGGACAGGGACAGAGCTGTCTATGGCTACACCTTC
size: -; V: TRBV6-5; J: TRBJ2-3; D: -; length: 18; CDR3: CASSLRGLPHDSTDTQYF; DNA: TGTGCCAGCAGTTTACGAGGACTTCCACACGACAGCACAGATACGCAGTATTTT
size: few; V: TRBV28; J: TRBJ1-5; D: -; length: 14; CDR3: CASSFPMNNQPQHF; DNA: TGTGCCAGCAGTTTTCCCATGAACAATCAGCCCCAGCATTTT
size: few; V: TRBV12-3/TRBV12-4; J: TRBJ2-1; D: TRBD2; length: 19; CDR3: CASSLVHLAGRSSYNEQFF; DNA: TGTGCCAGCAGTTTGGTTCATCTAGCGGGTAGGAGCTCCTACAATGAGCAGTTCTTC
size: few; V: TRBV28; J: TRBJ1-2; D: -; length: 13; CDR3: CASSSSQDYGYTF; DNA: TGTGCCAGCAGTTCCTCACAGGACTATGGCTACACCTTC
size: -; V: TRBV4-3; J: TRBJ2-1; D: -; length: 14; CDR3: CASSHGGQYNEQFF; DNA: TGCGCCAGCAGCCACGGGGGACAGTACAATGAGCAGTTCTTC
size: few; V: TRBV6-6; J: TRBJ1-1; D: -; length: 13; CDR3: CASIFAAGTEAFF; DNA: TGTGCCAGCATATTTGCGGCGGGCACTGAAGCTTTCTTT
size: -; V: TRBV12-5; J: TRBJ2-3; D: -; length: 14; CDR3: CASPSGFSTDTQYF; DNA: TGTGCTAGTCCATCGGGGTTCAGCACAGATACGCAGTATTTT